This T cell receptor beta chain appears in the sequencing data of a study of blood T cell repertoires in COVID-19. Whole-study context: Acute and convalescent COVID-19 samples came from the United States, Italy and Spain. In each case, the material was cDNA or gDNA derived from T cells, B-cell-depleted T cells, or PBMCs.

V lost 1 base, J lost 8 bases, and 11 bases lay in between. The CDR3 loop spans 13 amino acids. Germline V lookup: CDR1 SEHNR, CDR2 FQNEAQ (reference sequence). Authors' analysis steps: Reference gene primer amplification gave nucleated cell count estimates. Clones were sequenced by immunoSEQ multiplex PCR, and TCRdb holds only the in-frame ones, with some missing. The D gene and trimming were derived from the DNA, and the V and J assignments and clone size from that table. This sample carries hundreds of thousands of clones, roughly 90% of them seen once, and the ten largest clones take around 1.4%.

The genes are TRBV7-9 and TRBJ1-2; D might be TRBD1 (5 bases). Sequenced: peripheral blood. The origin of this receptor is a woman in her twenties or thirties with active or convalescent COVID-19. CDR3 loop: CASSLGSGDGYTF. The CDR3 coding sequence is TGTGCCAGCAGCTTAGGATCGGGGGACGGCTACACCTTC.